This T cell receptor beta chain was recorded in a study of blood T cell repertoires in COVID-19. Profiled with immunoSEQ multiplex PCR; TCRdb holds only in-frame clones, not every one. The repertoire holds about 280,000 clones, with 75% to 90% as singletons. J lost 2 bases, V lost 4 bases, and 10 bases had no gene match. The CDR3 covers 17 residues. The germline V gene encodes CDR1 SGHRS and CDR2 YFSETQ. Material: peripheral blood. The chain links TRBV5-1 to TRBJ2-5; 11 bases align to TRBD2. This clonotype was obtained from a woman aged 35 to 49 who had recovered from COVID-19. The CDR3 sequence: CASSKGTSGRVQETQYF. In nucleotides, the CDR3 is TGCGCCAGCAGCAAAGGGACTAGCGGTCGTGTTCAAGAGACCCAGTACTTC.